The 20 T cell receptor beta chains reported below all come from one sample, sequenced in a study of regulatory T cells in long-lasting Graves disease. Sample time point: newly diagnosed GD, antithyroid drugs for less than 3 months. The TCR library was made from RNA that had been extracted from PBMCs in TRIzol. Sequencing libraries for TCR beta were prepared with iRepertoire HTBI primers and Arm-PCR of CDR3 regions. One entry per CDR3 protein results from TCRdb running MiXCR on the multiplex PCR reads. This sample has about 350,000 distinct CDR3 sequences; roughly 16% occur once, and the top ten carry about 19%. A further study also used this sample, focusing on T cells in Graves' hyperthyroidism and ophthalmopathy.

The input for sequencing was peripheral blood mononuclear cells (PBMCs), taken at new diagnosis, from a patient treated with antithyroid drugs. These receptors were obtained from a woman under 30 with Graves disease.

Only a few counts were recorded for this clonotype. The V gene is TRBV4-1, the J gene TRBJ2-7; D unresolved. V dropped 0 bases and J dropped 4 bases, with 13 bases sitting between them. This CDR3 has 15 residues. CDR1 MGHRA and CDR2 YSYEKL come from the germline V gene. The CDR3 loop is CASSQDGSWIYEQYF. CDR3 bases: TGCGCCAGCAGCCAAGATGGGTCCTGGATTTACGAGCAGTACTTC.

This clonotype showed up just a few times. This rearrangement joins TRBV9 to TRBJ2-2; D ambiguous. The CDR3 runs 15 residues. V lost 3 bases to trimming and J lost 0 bases, with 9 bases between them. The V gene's germline CDR1 is SGDLS and CDR2 YYNGEE. The CDR3 region has the DNA TGTGCCAGCAGCGAGAACAGTCCGAACACCGGGGAGCTGTTTTTT. Translating gives CASSENSPNTGELFF.

There are a few counts of this clonotype. The rearrangement links TRBV9 to TRBJ1-5; 8 bases align to TRBD1. CDR3 length: 14 residues. V lost 0 bases, J lost 10 bases, and 6 bases stayed unmatched. The germline CDR1 and CDR2 sequences are SGDLS and YYNGEE. CDR3 nucleotides: TGTGCCAGCAGCGTAGGGACAGGGACCTCACCCCAGCATTTT. It is translated as CASSVGTGTSPQHF. Using reference TRBV9 and TRBJ1-5 for the parts outside the CDR3, the full variable domain is DSGVTQTPKHLITATGQRVTLRCSPRSGDLSVYWYQQSLDQGLQFLIQYYNGEERAKGNILERFSAQQFPDLHSELNLSSLELGDSALYFCASSVGTGTSPQHFGDGTRLSIL.

This clonotype was counted many times. The chain is built from TRBV7-3 and TRBJ2-3; D tentatively reads TRBD1 or TRBD2 (5 bases each). CDR1 and CDR2 (germline): SGHTA, FQGTGA. This CDR3 spans 14 amino acids. Trimming stripped 5 bases from V and 2 bases from J, with 11 bases between. The CDR3: CASSHGTYTDTQYF. The CDR3 DNA follows: TGTGCCAGCAGCCATGGGACCTACACAGATACGCAGTATTTT.

This clonotype has a handful of counts. One end of the junction is discordant with germline, which a read error may explain. The chain links TRBV9 to TRBJ1-4; D not resolved. The V gene's germline CDR1 is SGDLS and CDR2 YYNGEE. CDR3 length: 15 amino acids. This CDR3 is CANSAYTTTNEKLFF. CDR3 sequence (DNA): TGTGCCAACAGCGCCTACACAACAACTAATGAAAAACTGTTTTTT.

This clonotype occurred many times. The V call is TRBV11-2, the J call TRBJ1-2; D gene unclear. This CDR3 contains 13 residues. Germline CDR1 is SGHAT and CDR2 is FQNNGV. V dropped 8 bases and J dropped 3 bases, with 13 bases sitting between them. CDR3 protein: CASSRSEHYGYTF. The DNA of the CDR3 is TGTGCCAGCTCCAGAAGTGAGCACTATGGCTACACCTTC.

The chain uses TRBV19 and TRBJ2-5, with a weak D call TRBD1 (7 bases). This CDR3 contains 16 residues. V shed 4 bases and J shed 5 bases, with 20 bases lying between them. Germline-derived CDR1 and CDR2 are LNHDA and SQIVND (reference sequence). The CDR3 region is CASSTVGGGIGETQYF. The CDR3 coding sequence is TGTGCCAGTAGTACGGTAGGAGGGGGCATCGGGGAGACCCAGTACTTC.

This clonotype was detected only a few times. CDR3 in amino acids: CSVATPQAGGIVGEKLFF. The CDR3 bases are TGCAGCGTCGCAACCCCACAGGCAGGGGGGATAGTAGGTGAAAAACTGTTTTTT. This chain uses TRBV29-1 with TRBJ1-4; 7 bases match TRBD1. J lost 7 bases, V lost 6 bases, and 23 bases had no gene match. Germline values: CDR1 SQVTM, CDR2 ANQGSEA. CDR3 length equals 18 residues.

In its sample, this clonotype was seen a few times. J is TRBJ1-1 and V is TRBV4-1; D gene ambiguous. The CDR3 consists of 15 residues. Trimming removed 1 base from V and 2 bases from J, with 11 bases in between. In germline, CDR1 is MGHRA, CDR2 YSYEKL. CDR3 nucleotide sequence: TGCGCCAGCAGCCAAGTCATGGGAGTAAACACTGAAGCTTTCTTT. The encoded protein is CASSQVMGVNTEAFF.

This clonotype was counted a single time. The CDR3 sequence: CASRSYRDTYSYEQYF. In DNA, the CDR3 is TGTGCCAGCAGGTCCTACCGGGACACCTACTCCTACGAGCAGTACTTC. The chain combines TRBV6-2 or TRBV6-3 with TRBJ2-7; D is perhaps TRBD1 (6 bases). The germline V and J ends were trimmed by 6 bases and 0 bases, with 18 bases remaining between them. The germline V gene encodes CDR1 MNHEY and CDR2 SVGEGT. CDR3 length: 16 residues.

This clonotype was observed at least ten times. This sequence joins TRBV11-2 and TRBJ2-4; either TRBD1 or TRBD2 may fit D (6 bases each). Germline V gives CDR1 SGHAT, CDR2 FQNNGV. Trimming took off 4 bases at V and 1 base at J, with 17 bases between the two ends. The CDR3 consists of 17 residues. The CDR3 reads CASSSSGGLMAKNIQYF. CDR3 bases: TGTGCCAGCAGCTCAAGTGGGGGGCTAATGGCCAAAAACATTCAGTACTTC.

In its sample, this clonotype was seen many times. CDR3 nucleotides: TGTGCCAGCAGCCACGGACAGGGGGCCCTAGAGACCCAGTACTTC. It codes for CASSHGQGALETQYF. This chain connects TRBV12-3 or TRBV12-4 to TRBJ2-5, with 11 positions matching TRBD1. This CDR3 has 15 amino acids. The J segment lost 4 bases and the V segment lost 6 bases, leaving 7 bases of the junction unmatched.

This clonotype has just a few counts. J is TRBJ2-7 and V is TRBV27; a possible D gene is TRBD1 (7 bases). V was trimmed by 8 bases and J by 2 bases, leaving 22 bases between them. This CDR3 has 16 amino acids. Per the germline V gene, CDR1 is MNHEY and CDR2 is SMNVEV (reference sequence). CDR3 protein: CASGNTRRGETYEQYF. CDR3 nucleotides: TGTGCCAGCGGAAACACCCGCAGGGGGGAGACCTACGAGCAGTACTTC.

The sample holds many counts of this clonotype. In DNA form, the CDR3 reads TGTGCCAGCAGCCTTCTACGGGGAGCTTTCTTT. This gives the protein CASSLLRGAFF. V gene TRBV6-2 or TRBV6-3 combines with J gene TRBJ1-1; D unresolved. CDR1 is MNHEY, CDR2 SVGEGT, per germline. This CDR3 contains 11 residues. V was trimmed by 6 bases and J by 10 bases, leaving 12 bases between them.

CDR3 DNA: TGTGCCAGTAGATTGCCGGGGCAGACCAATCAGCCCCAGCATTTT. Translation: CASRLPGQTNQPQHF. J is TRBJ1-5 and V is TRBV19, with D possibly TRBD1 on 5 matching bases. Germline V gene lookup returns CDR1 LNHDA and CDR2 SQIVND (reference sequence). V was shortened by 6 bases and J by 3 bases, with 15 bases between the two germline ends. The CDR3 is made up of 15 amino acids.

This clonotype was counted ten times or more. J is TRBJ2-7 and V is TRBV3-1; the D gene is possibly TRBD1 (5 bases). The CDR3 contains 14 residues. Germline loops: CDR1 LGHDT, CDR2 YNNKEL (reference sequence). The V gene lost 2 bases and the J gene lost 3 bases, with 11 bases spanning the gap. Here the CDR3 reads CASSQMGPYYEQYF. The DNA of the CDR3 is TGTGCCAGCAGCCAAATGGGGCCTTACTACGAGCAGTACTTC.

This clonotype was found many times. This chain joins TRBV4-1 and TRBJ1-2; D unresolved. The CDR3 contains 15 residues. V lost 0 bases to trimming and J lost 4 bases, with 12 bases between them. Germline lookup yields CDR1 MGHRA and CDR2 YSYEKL. The DNA for the CDR3 is TGCGCCAGCAGCCAAGAAGTGTCAGACCGCTATGGCTACACCTTC. Encoded protein: CASSQEVSDRYGYTF.

This clonotype was detected ten times or more. J is TRBJ1-1 and V is TRBV12-3 or TRBV12-4; weak D call: TRBD1 (5 bases). The CDR3 spans 13 residues. V dropped 7 bases and J dropped 5 bases, with 14 bases sitting between them. The CDR3 spells CASNLQGGTEAFF. CDR3 DNA: TGTGCCAGCAACCTCCAGGGTGGGACTGAAGCTTTCTTT.

This clonotype has ten or more counts. The chain carries TRBV2 and TRBJ1-1; TRBD1 is a possible D gene (5 bases). Deletions cut 7 bases from V and 5 bases from J, with 17 bases between. CDR1 and CDR2 from the germline V gene are SNHLY and FYNNEI. This CDR3 is 14 amino acids long. The CDR3 DNA is TGTGCCAGCAACGGACTCTCGGGGGGGACTGAAGCTTTCTTT. Translated: CASNGLSGGTEAFF.

This clonotype was counted many times. The chain employs TRBV9 and TRBJ2-5; 10 bases are a match to TRBD1. CDR3 size: 14 residues. In germline, CDR1 is SGDLS, CDR2 YYNGEE. J gave up 4 bases and V 4 bases, and 4 bases lay outside the gene matches. CDR3 amino acids: CASSPGTGAETQYF. In DNA form, the CDR3 reads TGTGCCAGCAGCCCTGGGACAGGGGCAGAGACCCAGTACTTC.